Each of the 10 T cell receptor beta chains below was sequenced from the same sample in a study of T cells in Graves' hyperthyroidism and ophthalmopathy. Amplified regions were TCR beta CDR3 sequences from RNA transcripts. HTBI primers were used for first-round RT-PCR of the TCR CDR3. Via MiXCR, TCRdb re-called the multiplex PCR reads, giving one row per CDR3 protein. This sample yields roughly 510,000 distinct CDR3 sequences, of which around 21% are seen a single time; approximately 26% belongs to the top ten. The sequenced sample was blood. These receptors all come from a man between 18 and 29 years old with Graves' hyperthyroidism.

A few counts support this clonotype. The rearrangement joins TRBV19 to TRBJ1-1; tentative D call: TRBD1 (6 bases). Germline CDR1 LNHDA, CDR2 SQIVND (reference sequence). The V end was cut by 7 bases, the J end by 8 bases, with 11 bases between. CDR3 length: 11 residues. CDR3 sequence reads: CASTRRGEAFF. The CDR3 DNA reads TGTGCCAGTACCCGGAGGGGGGAAGCTTTCTTT. Based on the CDR3 plus reference TRBV19 and TRBJ1-1, the full variable domain is DGGITQSPKYLFRKEGQNVTLSCEQNLNHDAMYWYRQDPGQGLRLIYYSQIVNDFQKGDIAEGYSVSREKKESFPLTVTSAQKNPTAFYLCASTRRGEAFFGQGTRLTVV.

This clonotype was found a few times. A much larger clone is a single base away; this may be a read error. The conserved phenylalanine or tryptophan normally closing the CDR3 is absent here, so this likely arose from a read error. The chain couples TRBV6-5 to TRBJ2-7; D uncertain. The germline gives CDR1 MNHEY, CDR2 SVGAGI. The CDR3 is made up of 13 amino acids. The V end lost 2 bases, the J end lost 2 bases, and 7 bases lay between the germline ends. CDR3 amino acids: CASSYDLAYEQYY. The CDR3 bases are TGTGCCAGCAGTTACGACTTAGCCTACGAGCAGTACTAC.

This clonotype was counted at least ten times. This chain joins TRBV5-1 and TRBJ2-5; TRBD2 is a possible D gene (6 bases). This CDR3 contains 13 residues. The germline gives CDR1 SGHRS, CDR2 YFSETQ. The ends were cut back, 5 bases at V and 6 bases at J, with 14 bases in the middle. DNA of the CDR3: TGCGCCAGCAGTCCGGGGGTGGGAAAGACCCAGTACTTC. Translation gives CASSPGVGKTQYF.

This clonotype has ten or more counts. This chain links TRBV3-1 with TRBJ2-5; no definite D call. The V gene lost 3 bases and the J gene lost 1 base, with 9 bases spanning the gap. This CDR3 is 14 amino acids long. Looked up from germline, CDR1 is LGHDT and CDR2 is YNNKEL (reference sequence). The CDR3 is CASSHRSLQETQYF. In DNA, the CDR3 is TGTGCCAGCAGCCATAGAAGCCTCCAAGAGACCCAGTACTTC.

For this clonotype: A much more abundant neighbour one base away suggests this may be a read error. The chain combines TRBV10-3 with TRBJ2-2; TRBD1 or TRBD2 may be the D gene (5 bases each). From germline, CDR1 is ENHRY and CDR2 SYGVKD. This CDR3 spans 12 amino acids. In DNA, the CDR3 is TGTGCCACCCGGCAGGGCACCGGGGAGCTGTGTTTT. Its translation: CATRQGTGELCF.

This clonotype was found many times. This may arise from a read error, as a much more abundant clone is one base away. This chain joins TRBV9 and TRBJ1-2, with D possibly matching TRBD1 (5 bases). The CDR3 loop spans 12 amino acids. Germline V lookup: CDR1 SGDLS, CDR2 YYNGEE. Trimming took 3 bases from V and 2 from J, leaving 5 bases between them. The CDR3: CASSGQNYGYTF. The CDR3 nucleotides read TGTGCCAGCAGCGGACAGAACTATGGCTACACCTTC.

This clonotype showed up many times. The chain couples TRBV28 to TRBJ1-2; the D is unclear. V lost 6 bases, J lost 8 bases, and 19 bases lay in between. The CDR3 consists of 14 residues. The germline gives CDR1 MDHEN, CDR2 SYDVKM. The DNA for the CDR3 is TGTGCCAGCAGCGTTCAGTCCGCCTCAAGGGGCTACACCTTC. It specifies CASSVQSASRGYTF.

This clonotype has at least ten counts. The J gene is TRBJ2-5, the V gene TRBV20-1, with 10 bases fitting TRBD1. The CDR3 is 13 residues long. The germline CDR1 and CDR2 sequences are DFQATT and SNEGSKA (reference sequence). V lost 6 bases, J lost 6 bases, and 7 bases stayed unmatched. CDR3 DNA sequence: TGCAGTGCGCCGGGACAGGGGCGAAAGACCCAGTACTTC. It specifies CSAPGQGRKTQYF.

Only a few counts were recorded for this clonotype. Just one base apart from a much larger clone, this may be a read error. Lacking the conserved final phenylalanine or tryptophan, this CDR3 likely reflects a read error. The V gene is TRBV7-9, the J gene TRBJ2-7; no clear D gene. Germline V gene data show CDR1 as SEHNR and CDR2 as FQNEAQ (reference sequence). V was clipped by 5 bases and J by 2 bases, with 10 bases between them. The length of the CDR3 is 13 residues. The CDR3 DNA is TGTGCCAGCAGCGGCGTTGGGCCCTACGAGCAGTACCTC. Residues: CASSGVGPYEQYL.

This clonotype was seen ten or more times. The chain is built from TRBV7-9 and TRBJ2-5; TRBD1 or TRBD2 may be the D gene (5 bases each). Looked up from germline, CDR1 is SEHNR and CDR2 is FQNEAQ (reference sequence). The CDR3 extends over 13 amino acids. V shed 6 bases and J shed 5 bases, with 13 bases lying between them. The CDR3 spells CASSPGRLETQYF. The CDR3 DNA follows: TGTGCCAGCAGTCCGGGGCGGCTGGAGACCCAGTACTTC.